This TCR beta chain was profiled in a study of neurological immune-mediated disorders. Overall study findings and caveats: Whereas HTLV-1-associated myelopathy showed the most TCR clonal expansion, multiple sclerosis showed the least, with levels below those of healthy controls.

Comments on this clonotype: The antigen is not known.

The authors produced cDNA by 5'RACE using 10-nucleotide random UMIs. TCRdb reprocessed the 5' RACE reads via MiXCR and lists one record per CDR3 protein. Of about 84,000 distinct CDR3 sequences detected, 4.3% appear once; the ten largest clones hold around 6%. The CDR3 consists of 14 residues. Trimming shortened V by 2 bases and J by 3 bases, and 7 bases separated the two germline ends. Looked up from germline, CDR1 is MGHDK and CDR2 is SYGVNS. Described time point: longitudinal time-point 3. PBMCs stored at -80 C, 2 million in total, were the source of the unsorted libraries. The receptor was isolated from a woman aged 55-69 years with multiple sclerosis. V is TRBV25-1 and J is TRBJ2-2; no clear D gene. Material for sequencing was PBMCs. The CDR3 region is CASSEGRYTGELFF. Here the CDR3 DNA reads TGTGCCAGCAGTGAAGGGCGGTACACCGGGGAGCTGTTTTTT. Full variable domain (rest looked up from reference TRBV25-1 and TRBJ2-2): EADIYQTPRYLVIGTGKKITLECSQTMGHDKMYWYQQDPGMELHLIHYSYGVNSTEKGDLSSESTVSRIRTEHFPLTLESARPSHTSQYLCASSEGRYTGELFFGEGSRLTVL.